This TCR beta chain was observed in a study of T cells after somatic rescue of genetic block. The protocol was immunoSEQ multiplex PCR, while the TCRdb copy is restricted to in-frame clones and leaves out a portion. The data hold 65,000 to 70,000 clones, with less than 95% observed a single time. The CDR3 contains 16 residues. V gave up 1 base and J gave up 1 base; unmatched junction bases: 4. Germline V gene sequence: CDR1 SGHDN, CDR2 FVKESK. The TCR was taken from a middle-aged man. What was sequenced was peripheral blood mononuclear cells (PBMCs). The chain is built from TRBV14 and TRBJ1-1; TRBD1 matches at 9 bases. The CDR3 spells CASSQVQGQGNTEAFF. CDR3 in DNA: TGTGCCAGCAGCCAAGTCCAGGGACAGGGGAACACTGAAGCTTTCTTT.